The clone carrying this TCR beta chain showed up just a few times. The data derive from a study of blood T cells in healthy people across ages. The germline V gene encodes CDR1 SGHKS and CDR2 YYEKEE (reference sequence). The CDR3 is made up of 15 amino acids. V dropped 4 bases and J dropped 1 base, with 14 bases sitting between them. The use of a sample-barcoded 5' primer and a J-beta primer mix characterized a second PCR of roughly 6 to 11 cycles. TCRdb used MiXCR to reprocess the 5' RACE reads, holding one entry per CDR3 protein. The sample includes hundreds of thousands of distinct CDR3 sequences, roughly 40% of them seen just once.

This TCR was sampled from a young man in good health. The specimen sequenced was blood. This chain connects TRBV5-5 to TRBJ2-5, with a weak D call TRBD1 (5 bases). In nucleotides, the CDR3 is TGTGCCAGCAGCCGGCTGACAGTGACCCAAGAGACCCAGTACTTC. This encodes CASSRLTVTQETQYF.